This T cell receptor (beta chain) was captured by sequencing in a study of blood T cell repertoires in COVID-19. In the study overall: Collection of acute and convalescent COVID-19 samples took place in the United States, Italy and Spain. The cDNA or gDNA used as material had been derived from T cells, B-cell-depleted T cells, or PBMCs.

Per the study methods: Amplifying reference gene primers gave estimates of nucleated cell counts. The protocol was immunoSEQ multiplex PCR, while the TCRdb copy is restricted to in-frame clones and leaves out a portion. V, J and clone size derive from that table, while D and trimming were established from the DNA sequence. The sample gives 150,000 to 200,000 clones, about 90% of which show up once; approximately 5% is in the top ten. Followed longitudinally, the Seattle patients had been enrolled during active infection. This CDR3 is built from 15 residues. Between the trimmed V and J ends, which lost 1 base and 5 bases, there was a span of 13 bases. The germline CDR1 and CDR2 sequences are MNHEY and SMNVEV (reference sequence).

The chain couples TRBV27 to TRBJ2-3; no reliable D call. The clonotype originates from a man aged 25 to 45 with COVID-19, enrolled during active disease. The sample consisted of peripheral blood. The CDR3 region is CASSLWSSLQDTQYF. The DNA for the CDR3 is TGTGCCAGCAGTTTATGGAGTTCCCTGCAAGATACGCAGTATTTT.